Listed here are 16 T cell receptor beta chains from one sample, sequenced in a study of tumor-infiltrating lymphocytes in localized non-small cell lung cancer. Profiling relied on immunoSEQ multiplex PCR, and the TCRdb table lists in-frame clones only, not all of them. The sample consists of about 7,100 clones, under 80% of them appearing once. The sample comprised uninvolved lung tissue not adjacent to the tumor. These TCRs come from a human donor with non-small cell lung cancer.

The chain carries TRBV4-1 and TRBJ2-5; D gene unclear. The CDR3 covers 15 residues. V lost 0 bases and J lost 4, with 12 bases in between. Germline CDR1 MGHRA, CDR2 YSYEKL. CDR3 DNA sequence: TGCGCCAGCAGCCAAGATCTGGCCCGGACAGAGACCCAGTACTTC. As protein: CASSQDLARTETQYF.

The gene calls are TRBV27 and TRBJ2-7; 9 bases match TRBD1. V shed 0 bases, J shed 4 bases, and the junction held 7 bases outside the gene matches. The germline V gene has CDR1 MNHEY and CDR2 SMNVEV (reference sequence). This CDR3 contains 16 residues. The CDR3 DNA sequence: TGTGCCAGCAGTTTATCGCCCGACAGGGGGATGTACGAGCAGTACTTC. It is translated as CASSLSPDRGMYEQYF.

The chain is built from TRBV4-1 and TRBJ1-3; possibly TRBD1 for D (5 bases). The CDR3 has 15 amino acids. Germline V lookup: CDR1 MGHRA, CDR2 YSYEKL. The V end was cut by 2 bases, the J end by 0 bases, with 8 bases between. CDR3 loop: CASSQLTVSGNTIYF. In nucleotides, the CDR3 is TGCGCCAGCAGCCAATTGACAGTCTCTGGAAACACCATATATTTT.

In its sample, this clone was seen a few times. The V and J genes are TRBV11-3 and TRBJ2-3; 12 nucleotides agree with TRBD2. Per germline, CDR1 SGHNT and CDR2 YENEEA. The V and J ends lost 5 bases and 2 bases, in that order; junction bases with no gene match: 8. The CDR3 is 17 residues long. CDR3 in amino acids: CASSPRTSGDNTDTQYF. The CDR3 nucleotides read TGTGCCAGCAGCCCGCGGACTAGCGGGGATAACACAGATACGCAGTATTTT.

About this clone: This likely traces to a read error, being one base from a far larger clone. Other DNA sequences in this specimen translate into the identical CDR3. The genes are TRBV7-2 and TRBJ2-7; a possible D gene is TRBD2 (5 bases). The V end was cut by 5 bases, the J end by 5 bases, with 13 bases between. Germline V lookup: CDR1 SGHTA, CDR2 FQGNSA. The CDR3 length is 13 residues. The CDR3 spells CASSQAGADEQYF. The CDR3 region has the DNA TGTGCCAGCAGCCAAGCTGGAGCGGACGAGCAGTACTTC.

The rearrangement joins TRBV7-9 to TRBJ1-2; unclear D gene. The V gene lost 1 base and the J gene lost 8 bases, with 11 bases spanning the gap. CDR3 length equals 13 residues. Germline CDR1 SEHNR, CDR2 FQNEAQ (reference sequence). The DNA of the CDR3 is TGTGCCAGCAGCTTAGGCCCCCTCCAGGGCTACACCTTC. Translated: CASSLGPLQGYTF.

This rearrangement joins TRBV9 to TRBJ1-1; D is unresolved. The CDR3 is made up of 15 amino acids. Trimming shortened V by 6 bases and J by 5 bases, and 20 bases separated the two germline ends. The germline V gene has CDR1 SGDLS and CDR2 YYNGEE. The CDR3 DNA follows: TGTGCCAGCACCATAGCGGGCGATGGGAAAACTGAAGCTTTCTTT. Protein sequence: CASTIAGDGKTEAFF. Full variable domain (remainder filled in from reference TRBV9 and TRBJ1-1): DSGVTQTPKHLITATGQRVTLRCSPRSGDLSVYWYQQSLDQGLQFLIQYYNGEERAKGNILERFSAQQFPDLHSELNLSSLELGDSALYFCASTIAGDGKTEAFFGQGTRLTVV.

The V gene is TRBV5-6, the J gene TRBJ1-5; unclear D gene. CDR1 SGHDT and CDR2 YYEEEE come from the germline V gene. This CDR3 comprises 13 residues. Trimming removed 4 bases from V and 7 bases from J, with 12 bases in between. The CDR3 reads CASSKDRGQPQHF. The CDR3 DNA reads as TGTGCCAGCAGCAAAGACCGGGGACAGCCCCAGCATTTT.

The chain couples TRBV5-1 to TRBJ1-2; tentative D call: TRBD1 (6 bases). Trimming removed 4 bases at V and 7 bases at J, with 23 bases between. This CDR3 contains 16 residues. From germline, CDR1 is SGHRS and CDR2 YFSETQ. The CDR3 sequence: CASSDPLLQGRPGYTF. The CDR3, as DNA: TGCGCCAGCAGCGATCCTCTCCTACAGGGCAGGCCTGGCTACACCTTC.

The V call is TRBV6-5, the J call TRBJ1-4; D may be TRBD1 (5 bases). Looked up from germline, CDR1 is MNHEY and CDR2 is SVGAGI. This CDR3 comprises 15 residues. Trimming cost V 2 bases and J 4 bases, with 11 bases left between them. CDR3 protein: CASSYRQGLNEKLFF. CDR3 in DNA: TGTGCCAGCAGTTACCGTCAGGGCCTTAATGAAAAACTGTTTTTT.

The chain is built from TRBV7-2 and TRBJ1-2; tentatively, D is TRBD1 (6 bases). Trimming removed 1 base at V and 3 bases at J, with 12 bases between. Germline V gene sequence: CDR1 SGHTA, CDR2 FQGNSA. This CDR3 comprises 15 residues. The CDR3 sequence: CASSLDRATDYGYTF. The DNA for the CDR3 is TGTGCCAGCAGCTTAGACAGGGCCACAGACTATGGCTACACCTTC.

The chain couples TRBV6-1 to TRBJ1-5, with 10 bases aligning to TRBD1. Germline assignment: CDR1 MNHNS and CDR2 SASEGT. The CDR3 has 17 amino acids. V was clipped by 3 bases and J by 4 bases; unmatched bases: 9. The chain's CDR3 is CASSDILDRGRNQPQHF. The CDR3 coding sequence is TGTGCCAGCAGTGACATCTTGGACAGGGGGAGGAATCAGCCCCAGCATTTT.

A few counts support this clone. This chain links TRBV7-4 with TRBJ1-5, with D possibly TRBD1 on 5 matching bases. The CDR3 has 19 residues. Looked up from germline, CDR1 is SGHVT and CDR2 is SQSDAQ. Trimming left V 4 bases short and J 2 bases short, with 24 bases between. The CDR3 protein is CASSWLPRASLYGNQPQHF. CDR3 bases: TGTGCCAGCAGCTGGTTACCCAGGGCATCCCTATACGGCAATCAGCCCCAGCATTTT.

The chain joins TRBV18 to TRBJ2-1; TRBD2 is a possible D gene (7 bases). CDR3 length: 14 residues. V lost 2 bases and J 9 bases, leaving 14 bases between the germline ends. Germline V CDR1 and CDR2: KGHSH, LQKENI. CDR3 in amino acids: CASSPTPAGAEQFF. Here the CDR3 DNA reads TGTGCCAGCTCACCAACCCCGGCGGGGGCTGAGCAGTTCTTC. The whole variable domain, filled in from reference TRBV18 and TRBJ2-1, reads NAGVMQNPRHLVRRRGQEARLRCSPMKGHSHVYWYRQLPEEGLKFMVYLQKENIIDESGMPKERFSAEFPKEGPSILRIQQVVRGDSAAYFCASSPTPAGAEQFFGPGTRLTVL.

This chain connects TRBV5-4 to TRBJ2-7; no definite D call. The germline V gene encodes CDR1 SGHNT and CDR2 YYREEE (reference sequence). The CDR3 length is 13 residues. Trimming shortened V by 0 bases and J by 3 bases, and 7 bases separated the two germline ends. The chain's CDR3 is CASSLVGHYEQYF. CDR3 nucleotides: TGTGCCAGCAGCTTGGTAGGGCACTACGAGCAGTACTTC.

The CDR3 region is CASSLRGGFQETQYF. As DNA, the CDR3 is TGTGCCAGCAGCTTGAGAGGGGGGTTCCAAGAGACCCAGTACTTC. The rearrangement joins TRBV5-6 to TRBJ2-5; D assignment may be TRBD1 or TRBD2 (6 bases each). This CDR3 is built from 15 residues. CDR1 is SGHDT and CDR2 is YYEEEE in the germline V gene. Deletions cut 1 base from V and 1 base from J, with 11 bases between.